The 15 T cell receptor beta chains below were found in one sample sequenced in a study of cytomegalovirus exposure and HLA in healthy donors. PCR involved 60 Vbeta and 13 Jbeta primers. Assay used: immunoSEQ multiplex PCR; TCRdb lists only in-frame clones, some missing. The data show approximately 120,000 clones, with under 90% seen just once and about 3.5% held by the top ten. Source material: PBMCs. These receptors came from a woman in her thirties or forties in good health and CMV-seropositive.

The chain has TRBV5-1 and TRBJ2-5; no clear D gene. The germline gives CDR1 SGHRS, CDR2 YFSETQ. This CDR3 comprises 13 residues. V shed 0 bases and J shed 4 bases, with 7 bases lying between them. DNA for the CDR3: TGCGCCAGCAGCTTGGACAATCGAGAGACCCAGTACTTC. Protein product: CASSLDNRETQYF. The whole variable domain, filled in from reference TRBV5-1 and TRBJ2-5, reads KAGVTQTPRYLIKTRGQQVTLSCSPISGHRSVSWYQQTPGQGLQFLFEYFSETQRNKGNFPGRFSGRQFSNSRSEMNVSTLELGDSALYLCASSLDNRETQYFGPGTRLLVL.

A remark on this clone: Other DNA sequences from this sample encode an identical CDR3 as well. This chain joins TRBV27 and TRBJ2-7; D call uncertain. Trimming cost V 4 bases and J 2 bases, with 9 bases left between them. This CDR3 contains 13 residues. Germline assignment: CDR1 MNHEY and CDR2 SMNVEV (reference sequence). The CDR3: CASSYGHTYEQYF. CDR3 nucleotides: TGTGCCAGCAGTTATGGGCACACCTACGAGCAGTACTTC.

The CDR3 DNA sequence: TGTGCCAGCAGTTACTCTGGGACAATGGATGAGCAGTTCTTC. It translates to CASSYSGTMDEQFF. The chain is built from TRBV6-6 and TRBJ2-1; possible D gene TRBD1, 6 bases. The CDR3 spans 14 residues. V dropped 0 bases and J dropped 8 bases, with 11 bases sitting between them. Germline-derived CDR1 and CDR2 are MNHNY and SVGAGI (reference sequence).

The rearrangement uses TRBV4-3 and TRBJ2-1; the match to TRBD2 covers 11 bases. This CDR3 comprises 19 residues. Trimming cost V 0 bases and J 5 bases; bases outside gene matches: 12. CDR1 and CDR2 (germline): LGHNA, YSLEER. The CDR3 sequence: CASSQDYRLAGGYHNEQFF. Written as DNA, the CDR3 is TGCGCCAGCAGCCAAGACTATCGTCTAGCGGGAGGTTACCACAATGAGCAGTTCTTC.

This clone was picked up a small number of times. V is TRBV27 and J is TRBJ1-2, with D possibly TRBD1 on 5 matching bases. V lost 4 bases, J lost 2 bases, and 11 bases lay in between. From germline, CDR1 is MNHEY and CDR2 SMNVEV (reference sequence). This CDR3 contains 14 residues. CDR3 in DNA: TGTGCCAGCAGTTCCACCAGGACAAACTATGGCTACACCTTC. Its protein is CASSSTRTNYGYTF.

The V gene is TRBV28, the J gene TRBJ2-1; D is uncertain. V was clipped by 3 bases and J by 7 bases, with 4 bases between them. Germline lookup yields CDR1 MDHEN and CDR2 SYDVKM. This CDR3 is 11 amino acids long. The CDR3 sequence is CASSFRNEQFF. CDR3 DNA sequence: TGTGCCAGCAGTTTCCGGAATGAGCAGTTCTTC.

The J gene is TRBJ2-7, the V gene TRBV19; possible D gene TRBD2, 6 bases. Germline loops: CDR1 LNHDA, CDR2 SQIVND (reference sequence). Trimming removed 6 bases from V and 1 base from J, with 16 bases in between. The CDR3 loop spans 15 amino acids. The CDR3 loop reads CASSSGGSASYEQYF. CDR3 sequence (DNA): TGTGCCAGTAGCTCCGGGGGTAGCGCTTCCTACGAGCAGTACTTC. Variable domain in full (rest from reference TRBV19 and TRBJ2-7): DGGITQSPKYLFRKEGQNVTLSCEQNLNHDAMYWYRQDPGQGLRLIYYSQIVNDFQKGDIAEGYSVSREKKESFPLTVTSAQKNPTAFYLCASSSGGSASYEQYFGPGTRLTVT.

The V call is TRBV18, the J call TRBJ2-7; D unresolved. The CDR3 is made up of 15 amino acids. Germline CDR1 is KGHSH and CDR2 is LQKENI. V dropped 1 base and J dropped 6 bases, with 16 bases sitting between them. As DNA, the CDR3 is TGTGCCAGCTCACCACTTGAGGCTTCCGCGAGCGAGCAGTACTTC. Translation gives CASSPLEASASEQYF.

The gene calls are TRBV19 and TRBJ2-5, with a weak D call TRBD1 (5 bases). The CDR3 has 14 amino acids. Between the trimmed V and J ends, which lost 0 bases and 2 bases, there was a span of 7 bases. Germline V gene sequence: CDR1 LNHDA, CDR2 SQIVND (reference sequence). In DNA, the CDR3 is TGTGCCAGTAGTATAGACAGGGTTCAAGAGACCCAGTACTTC. Translating gives CASSIDRVQETQYF.

The gene calls are TRBV30 and TRBJ2-5; a possible D gene is TRBD2 (6 bases). V lost 3 bases, J lost 4 bases, and 21 bases lay in between. This CDR3 region has 16 residues. Germline CDR1 and CDR2: GTSNPN and SVGIG (reference sequence). The CDR3 loop is CAWRETGERKGETQYF. The DNA of the CDR3 is TGTGCCTGGAGAGAAACGGGAGAAAGAAAAGGAGAGACCCAGTACTTC.

The V gene is TRBV6-6, the J gene TRBJ1-1; 9 bases align to TRBD1. Germline V lookup: CDR1 MNHNY, CDR2 SVGAGI (reference sequence). The CDR3 totals 15 residues. Trimming at V came to 2 bases and at J to 5 bases, leaving 6 bases not matched to a gene. The chain's CDR3 is CASSYLQGAETEAFF. For the CDR3, the DNA is TGTGCCAGCAGTTACCTACAGGGGGCGGAAACTGAAGCTTTCTTT.

The chain couples TRBV10-2 to TRBJ1-1; D is unclear. CDR3 length: 11 amino acids. V was cut by 6 bases and J by 6 bases, with 8 bases left in between. Germline CDR1 WSHSY, CDR2 SAAADI. The CDR3: CASRDTAEAFF. The DNA for the CDR3 is TGCGCCAGCAGAGACACGGCTGAAGCTTTCTTT.

The chain is built from TRBV28 and TRBJ1-1; 7 bases fit TRBD1. Trimming cost V 5 bases and J 3 bases; bases outside gene matches: 3. The germline CDR1 and CDR2 sequences are MDHEN and SYDVKM. The CDR3 is 13 amino acids. The CDR3 coding sequence is TGTGCCAGCAGTCCCCAGGGGGACACTGAAGCTTTCTTT. It codes for CASSPQGDTEAFF. The full variable domain, its missing parts supplied by reference TRBV28 and TRBJ1-1, is DVKVTQSSRYLVKRTGEKVFLECVQDMDHENMFWYRQDPGLGLRLIYFSYDVKMKEKGDIPEGYSVSREKKERFSLILESASTNQTSMYLCASSPQGDTEAFFGQGTRLTVV.

The chain carries TRBV7-3 and TRBJ2-5; 11 bases align to TRBD2. Germline V gene data show CDR1 as SGHTA and CDR2 as FQGTGA. The CDR3 runs to 15 residues. V shed 3 bases and J 1 base; nucleotides not matched to a gene: 1. CDR3: CASSFGTSGQETQYF. The DNA of the CDR3 is TGTGCCAGCAGCTTTGGGACTAGCGGCCAAGAGACCCAGTACTTC.

The chain links TRBV28 to TRBJ2-1; D is undetermined. Germline V gives CDR1 MDHEN, CDR2 SYDVKM. The V gene lost 10 bases and the J gene lost 0 bases, with 19 bases spanning the gap. The CDR3 runs 16 residues. The CDR3 DNA reads TGTGCCACAGAGAGGATGCGGCGAAGCTCCTACAATGAGCAGTTCTTC. Amino acids: CATERMRRSSYNEQFF.